This TCR beta chain was found in a study of shared clonotypes between healthy human individuals. Study observations and caveats: Among non-shared clonotypes, generation probabilities were lower than among those shared by all four donors.

At the deep level, the assay was run. Sequencing used immunoSEQ multiplex PCR; TCRdb keeps in-frame clones, though not all of them. Here the sample spans some 120,000 clones, about 70% being singletons. The ends were cut back, 3 bases at V and 7 bases at J, with 23 bases in the middle. The CDR3 spans 17 residues. The germline V gene encodes CDR1 SGHRS and CDR2 YFSETQ. The study drew all its donors from Caucasian adults living in Nashville, Tennessee. In regard to this clone: The antigen remains unidentified.

V usage is TRBV5-1 and J usage is TRBJ2-1, with D possibly matching TRBD2 (6 bases). The sequencing input was memory CD8+ T cells sorted from blood. Subset of the sample: CD45RO+ cells pooled with CCR7-negative TemRA cells. This TCR derives from a woman under 40 in good health. CDR3: CASSSLFGEVFGNEQFF. The DNA of the CDR3 is TGCGCCAGCAGCTCCTTGTTTGGGGAGGTCTTTGGGAATGAGCAGTTCTTC.